This is a list of T cell receptor beta chains from one sample in a study of blood T cell repertoires in COVID-19. Clones were read by immunoSEQ multiplex PCR, and TCRdb kept only the in-frame ones, dropping some. The profile shows about 270,000 clones, 82% of them singletons. The source material was peripheral blood. The origin of the receptors is a young woman with acute or convalescent COVID-19. The CDR3 runs from the conserved cysteine through the conserved F or W. D genes are given only for firm matches. Rows give clone size only sometimes, using once, few, many, or a class for an expanded clone.

TRBV4-2	-	TRBD2	TRBJ2-7	TGTGCCAGCAGCCATGCTGGGCGGGAGGGCCGCTACGAGCAGTACTTC	CASSHAGREGRYEQYF
TRBV29-1	-	-	TRBJ1-1	TGCAGCGTTGGGGGGGGTTTTACTGAAGCTTTCTTT	CSVGGGFTEAFF
TRBV29-1	-	-	TRBJ2-7	TGCAGCGTTGATATAGGGGGTTTGCGGCACGGCGCCTACGAGCAGTACTTC	CSVDIGGLRHGAYEQYF
TRBV27	once	-	TRBJ2-1	TGTGCCAGCAGTTCAATTAGCTACATTTACAATGAGCAGTTCTTC	CASSSISYIYNEQFF
TRBV7-3	-	-	TRBJ2-7	TGTGCCAGCAGCTTAATTCCAGGGCCCTACGAGCAGTACTTC	CASSLIPGPYEQYF
TRBV2	-	-	TRBJ1-6	TGTGCCAGCAGTGGACAGTGGAATTCACCCCTCCACTTT	CASSGQWNSPLHF
TRBV19	-	-	TRBJ1-1	TGTGCCAGTAGTGACTCCTACTTAGGAAACACTGAAGCTTTCTTT	CASSDSYLGNTEAFF
TRBV6-1	once	TRBD2	TRBJ2-1	TGTGCCAGCAGTGAATGGGGCGCGGGAGGGCCGCCGGCCGACAATGAGCAGTTCTTC	CASSEWGAGGPPADNEQFF
TRBV5-1	once	-	TRBJ1-3	TGCGCCAGCAGCGAGTCGGGGAACTCTGGAAACACCATATATTTT	CASSESGNSGNTIYF
TRBV15	-	TRBD1	TRBJ2-7	TGTGCCACCAGCAGCGATCCGAGGGGGACAGGGACACTAGGGGAGCAGTACTTC	CATSSDPRGTGTLGEQYF
TRBV28	few	TRBD1	TRBJ1-2	TGTGCCAGCAGTTTGGTCGTGGGGACAGGGGGAGAAAACACCTTC	CASSLVVGTGGENTF
TRBV6-2/TRBV6-3	-	-	TRBJ1-6	TGTGCCAGCAGTTACGAGGGTTATAATTCACCCCTCCACTTT	CASSYEGYNSPLHF
TRBV7-2	-	TRBD2	TRBJ2-3	TGTGCCAGCAGCTTAGACCGGGGGGTCACAGATACGCAGTATTTT	CASSLDRGVTDTQYF
TRBV6-2/TRBV6-3	-	-	TRBJ1-5	TGTGCCAGCAGTTCTTGGCAGGAGGAGCATTTT	CASSSWQEEHF
TRBV27	-	TRBD2	TRBJ2-7	TGTGCCAGCAGTTCTCGGACTAGCGGGACGGTCGAGCAGTACTTC	CASSSRTSGTVEQYF
TRBV27	-	-	TRBJ2-7	TGTGCCAGCAGTCCCCTCCCGGGTGGGGCGGAATCCTACGAGCAGTACTTC	CASSPLPGGAESYEQYF
TRBV27	-	-	TRBJ1-1	TGTGCCAGCAATTCCTTCGGGGGACCCCCTGAAGCTTTCTTT	CASNSFGGPPEAFF
TRBV28	-	TRBD1	TRBJ1-2	TGTGCCAGCAGTCCCCCCCGGACAGGGCGCGGCTACACCTTC	CASSPPRTGRGYTF
TRBV25-1	-	-	TRBJ1-2	TGTGCCAGCAGTGAATTCCAAACAGAGGAGGCGAGCGGCTACACCTTC	CASSEFQTEEASGYTF
TRBV21-1	-	-	TRBJ2-1	TGTGCCAGCAGCAAGCTACAGGGGGAGGACAATGAGCAGTTCTTC	CASSKLQGEDNEQFF
TRBV4-3	-	TRBD1	TRBJ2-5	TGCGCCAGCAGCCGAACGGGACAGACCCAAGAGACCCAGTACTTC	CASSRTGQTQETQYF
TRBV7-2	-	-	TRBJ2-1	TGTGCCAGCAGCTTATTTGGAGGTGAGCAGTTCTTC	CASSLFGGEQFF
TRBV4-3	few	-	TRBJ2-7	TGCGCCAGCAGCCAAGAATGGACACCGTCCTACGAGCAGTACTTC	CASSQEWTPSYEQYF
TRBV4-3	-	-	TRBJ2-7	TGCGCCAGCAGCCAAGGTCCAGCGGACCAAGACTCCTACGAGCAGTACTTC	CASSQGPADQDSYEQYF
TRBV11-1	-	-	TRBJ1-2	TGTGCCAGCAGCCTGGACAGCGACTATGGCTACACCTTC	CASSLDSDYGYTF
TRBV2	-	TRBD1	TRBJ2-1	TGTGCCAGCAGCCAACCCCGACAGGGGACGGCGGAGGATGAGCAGTTCTTC	CASSQPRQGTAEDEQFF
TRBV7-2	-	-	TRBJ1-2	TGTGCCAGCAGCTTTGAGCCCTCCCGAGGTAGCTACACCTTC	CASSFEPSRGSYTF
TRBV24-1	few	TRBD2	TRBJ2-1	TGTGCCACCAGTGACCCGGCCGGGACTAGCGGGAGGGCCGGGAGCAATGAGCAGTTCTTC	CATSDPAGTSGRAGSNEQFF
TRBV23-1	-	-	TRBJ1-6	TGCGCCAGCAGCCGGGCAGGGAAAGGATATAATTCACCCCTCCACTTT	CASSRAGKGYNSPLHF
TRBV27	-	TRBD1	TRBJ2-1	TGTGCCAGCAGTTTATCACAGGGGTTGTTCGATGAGCAGTTCTTC	CASSLSQGLFDEQFF
TRBV27	-	TRBD2	TRBJ2-4	TGTGCCAGCAGAGCCCCGTATGGGACTAGCGGCAAAAACATTCAGTACTTC	CASRAPYGTSGKNIQYF
TRBV11-3	-	TRBD2	TRBJ2-1	TGTGCCAGCAGCGTCTCCGGGACTAGTTTGTTCTTC	CASSVSGTSLFF
TRBV6-2/TRBV6-3	-	TRBD1	TRBJ2-7	TGTGCCAGCAGTTATGACAGGGCCTCCTACGAGCAGTACTTC	CASSYDRASYEQYF
TRBV12-5	-	TRBD2	TRBJ2-1	TGTGCTAGTGGTTTGGCGGCATCCGGGACTAGCGGGATATATGAGCAGTTCTTC	CASGLAASGTSGIYEQFF
TRBV7-9	-	TRBD2	TRBJ2-1	TGTGCCAGCAGCCCCGATACTAGCGGGAGAGTAGGAGAGCAGTTCTTC	CASSPDTSGRVGEQFF
TRBV6-5	-	TRBD1	TRBJ2-2	TGTGCCAGCAGTTCCCAGGGGGCGCTGGCCGGGGAGCTGTTTTTT	CASSSQGALAGELFF
TRBV7-2	-	-	TRBJ1-4	TGTGCCAGCAGCCCCAAACCGCGGAGTAATGAAAAACTGTTTTTT	CASSPKPRSNEKLFF
TRBV11-2	few	TRBD1	TRBJ1-3	TGTGCCAGCAGCTTGACAGGGGTGTCAGGAAACACCATATATTTT	CASSLTGVSGNTIYF
TRBV27	-	-	TRBJ2-5	TGTGCCAGCAGTTTCTCGGGGGAGACCCAGTACTTC	CASSFSGETQYF
TRBV30	-	-	TRBJ1-1	TGTGCCTGGAGGGGCAGGGGTTGGACTGAAGCTTTCTTT	CAWRGRGWTEAFF
TRBV6-2/TRBV6-3	-	-	TRBJ2-1	TGTGCCAGCAGTTACCTGAGGGCCAATGAGCAGTTCTTC	CASSYLRANEQFF
TRBV19	-	TRBD2	TRBJ2-7	TGTGCCAGTAGTACGGAAGGACTAGCGGGAAGGTACGAGCAGTACTTC	CASSTEGLAGRYEQYF
TRBV19	-	-	TRBJ2-1	TGTGCCAGTAGGCCAAAAGGGGGACCCCTCTCCTACAATGAGCAGTTCTTC	CASRPKGGPLSYNEQFF
TRBV5-1	-	-	TRBJ1-2	TGCGCCAGCAGCTTAAGCAGGGGATTCAACTATGGCTACACCTTC	CASSLSRGFNYGYTF
TRBV18	-	-	TRBJ1-1	TGTGCCAGCTCACCACGAGAAAACACTGAAGCTTTCTTT	CASSPRENTEAFF
TRBV2	-	TRBD2	TRBJ2-5	TGTGCCAGCACCCCAGCGGGAGGGCCGTTTGAGACCCAGTACTTC	CASTPAGGPFETQYF
TRBV7-9	-	TRBD1	TRBJ2-2	TGTGCCAGCAGCTTAGGTTTCTCGAACTGGGACAGGGGCCCCGGGGAGCTGTTTTTT	CASSLGFSNWDRGPGELFF
TRBV6-2/TRBV6-3	-	-	TRBJ1-5	TGTGCCAGCAGCCTAAATAGCAATCAGCCCCAGCATTTT	CASSLNSNQPQHF
TRBV2	-	-	TRBJ1-1	TGTGCCAGCAGGAAGGGACGGGGGTCCGTTGAAGCTTTCTTT	CASRKGRGSVEAFF
TRBV28	-	TRBD1	TRBJ2-7	TGTGCCAGCAGGCCTAGGACAGGAGGATACGAGCAGTACTTC	CASRPRTGGYEQYF
TRBV7-2	-	TRBD2	TRBJ2-3	TGTGCCAGCAGCTTAGATGTGGGAAGCGGGGGCAGCACAGATACGCAGTATTTT	CASSLDVGSGGSTDTQYF
TRBV7-3	few	-	TRBJ2-1	TGTGCCAGCAGCTCGCCAGGGGACCCCTACAATGAGCAGTTCTTC	CASSSPGDPYNEQFF
TRBV12-3/TRBV12-4	once	TRBD2	TRBJ2-1	TGTGCCAGCGGGAGGGCCGTCGATGAGCAGTTCTTC	CASGRAVDEQFF
TRBV19	few	TRBD1	TRBJ1-2	TGTGCCAGTAGTTCTGGACAGGGAGGATATAACTATGGCTACACCTTC	CASSSGQGGYNYGYTF
TRBV7-6	-	-	TRBJ2-5	TGTGCCAGCAGCCTCACGTACAGACAGATGGAAGAGACCCAGTACTTC	CASSLTYRQMEETQYF